The 7 T cell receptor beta chains below all came from one sample that was sequenced in a study of blood T cell repertoires in COVID-19. Assay used: immunoSEQ multiplex PCR; TCRdb lists only in-frame clones, some missing. Among 60,000 to 85,000 clones, 80% were seen once, and the ten largest hold over 15%. Sequenced material: peripheral blood. Every receptor here comes from a man between 65 and 80 years old who had recovered from COVID-19.

The rearrangement links TRBV3-1 (or the pseudogene TRBV3-2) to TRBJ2-7; D is unresolved. Looked up from germline, CDR1 is LGHDT and CDR2 is YNNKEL (reference sequence). The V and J ends lost 0 bases and 4 bases respectively, with 13 bases between them. The CDR3 loop spans 15 amino acids. The CDR3 is CASSQEGPGCYEQYF. CDR3 in DNA: TGTGCCAGCAGCCAAGAAGGTCCGGGTTGTTACGAGCAGTACTTC.

The chain joins TRBV6-1 to TRBJ2-7; 7 nucleotides line up with TRBD2. The CDR3 is 17 amino acids. Germline lookup yields CDR1 MNHNS and CDR2 SASEGT. Unmatched junction bases numbered 12, after V lost 2 bases and J lost 2 bases. In DNA form, the CDR3 reads TGTGCCAGCAGTGAACTGGGCGCGGGACTATCCACCTACGAGCAGTACTTC. The encoded protein is CASSELGAGLSTYEQYF.

The chain carries TRBV9 and TRBJ2-7, with D maybe TRBD1 (6 bases). The germline V gene encodes CDR1 SGDLS and CDR2 YYNGEE. There are 17 residues in the CDR3. Deletions cut 1 base from V and 2 bases from J, with 19 bases between. CDR3 sequence (DNA): TGTGCCAGCAGCGTACCTAAGGAGACAGGAATCCCCTACGAGCAGTACTTC. It encodes CASSVPKETGIPYEQYF.

The genes are TRBV20-1 and TRBJ2-5; D might be TRBD1 (5 bases). Germline V gene sequence: CDR1 DFQATT, CDR2 SNEGSKA (reference sequence). The length of the CDR3 is 11 residues. V was shortened by 8 bases and J by 2 bases, with 9 bases between the two germline ends. The DNA of the CDR3 is TGCAGTTGGGGCTTACAAGAGACCCAGTACTTC. This gives the protein CSWGLQETQYF.

The chain has TRBV7-2 and TRBJ2-3, with a possible D match to TRBD2 (6 bases). Trimming removed 3 bases from V and 6 bases from J, with 13 bases in between. Germline V lookup: CDR1 SGHTA, CDR2 FQGNSA. The CDR3 consists of 14 residues. In nucleotides, the CDR3 is TGTGCCAGCAGCTTTGTACAGCGGGTGGATACGCAGTATTTT. Amino acid sequence: CASSFVQRVDTQYF.

In the case of this clone: The sample carries other DNA sequences with the same CDR3. The chain recombines TRBV18 with TRBJ2-5; D is uncertain. From germline, CDR1 is KGHSH and CDR2 LQKENI. V lost 3 bases to trimming and J lost 5 bases, with 7 bases between them. CDR3 size: 12 residues. Here the CDR3 reads CASSPRGETQYF. The CDR3 DNA is TGTGCCAGCTCACCGCGCGGTGAGACCCAGTACTTC.

This clone was recorded a few times. This chain uses TRBV5-1 with TRBJ2-3, with D uncertain. Trimming shortened V by 4 bases and J by 2 bases, and 5 bases separated the two germline ends. Germline loops: CDR1 SGHRS, CDR2 YFSETQ. The CDR3 covers 12 residues. DNA of the CDR3: TGCGCCAGCAGCACAACCACAGATACGCAGTATTTT. It is translated as CASSTTTDTQYF. Filled out from reference TRBV5-1 and TRBJ2-3, the complete variable domain reads KAGVTQTPRYLIKTRGQQVTLSCSPISGHRSVSWYQQTPGQGLQFLFEYFSETQRNKGNFPGRFSGRQFSNSRSEMNVSTLELGDSALYLCASSTTTDTQYFGPGTRLTVL.